This passage covers 14 T cell receptor beta chains from one sample sequenced in a study of CD8+ T cells in alopecia areata. After isolation, RNA underwent reverse transcription to generate cDNA as the sequencing template. Sequencing was performed with immunoSEQ multiplex PCR; in TCRdb, only in-frame clones are kept and a portion is missing. The sample shows about 180,000 clones, 59% of them seen only once. The input for sequencing was CD4+ T cells sorted from blood, taken at week 0. Receptor source: a human donor with alopecia areata.

The rearrangement links TRBV29-1 to TRBJ2-1; perhaps TRBD1 as D (6 bases). The ends were cut back, 5 bases at V and 10 bases at J, with 21 bases in the middle. The germline V gene has CDR1 SQVTM and CDR2 ANQGSEA. The CDR3 covers 14 residues. As DNA, the CDR3 is TGCAGCGTTAGGGGTCGGCCAAAGGGGGACGAGCAGTTCTTC. Translating it yields CSVRGRPKGDEQFF.

The rearrangement uses TRBV30 and TRBJ1-2; 8 positions agree with TRBD1. The CDR3 is made up of 16 amino acids. The junction had 9 bases not matched to a gene; V was cut back by 0 bases and J by 3 bases. Looked up from germline, CDR1 is GTSNPN and CDR2 is SVGIG (reference sequence). CDR3 loop: CAWSVIEDRDYYGYTF. CDR3 DNA: TGTGCCTGGAGTGTAATTGAGGACAGGGACTACTATGGCTACACCTTC.

The chain combines TRBV30 with TRBJ1-5, with D possibly being TRBD1 (6 bases). There are 14 residues in the CDR3. The germline CDR1 and CDR2 sequences are GTSNPN and SVGIG (reference sequence). Trimming took off 0 bases at V and 4 bases at J, with 10 bases between the two ends. The CDR3 is CAWSVGGTNQPQHF. The CDR3, as DNA: TGTGCCTGGAGTGTTGGGGGGACAAATCAGCCCCAGCATTTT.

This rearrangement joins TRBV18 to TRBJ2-7; tentative D call: TRBD1 (6 bases). Germline loops: CDR1 KGHSH, CDR2 LQKENI. The V and J ends lost 5 bases and 5 bases respectively, with 10 bases between them. The CDR3 runs to 12 residues. The CDR3 sequence is CASSSTGDEQYF. As DNA, the CDR3 is TGTGCCAGCTCATCGACAGGTGACGAGCAGTACTTC.

The CDR3 DNA sequence: TGTGCCACCAGCAGAGGCCTGGGGGGTAACTATGGCTACACCTTC. As protein: CATSRGLGGNYGYTF. The chain joins TRBV15 to TRBJ1-2, with TRBD1 as a possible D gene (5 bases). The CDR3 is 15 residues long. The V end lost 1 base, the J end lost 1 base, and 10 bases lay between the germline ends. Germline V gene data show CDR1 as LNHNV and CDR2 as YYDKDF (reference sequence).

The sample holds a few counts of this clone. The chain carries TRBV5-1 and TRBJ1-4; TRBD1 matches 9 bases. CDR1 SGHRS and CDR2 YFSETQ come from the germline V gene. Unmatched junction bases numbered 6, after V lost 2 bases and J lost 7 bases. The length of the CDR3 is 15 residues. The CDR3 protein is CASSFGQGKGEKLFF. CDR3 DNA: TGCGCCAGCAGCTTTGGACAGGGGAAGGGTGAAAAACTGTTTTTT. The whole variable domain, remainder taken from reference TRBV5-1 and TRBJ1-4, is KAGVTQTPRYLIKTRGQQVTLSCSPISGHRSVSWYQQTPGQGLQFLFEYFSETQRNKGNFPGRFSGRQFSNSRSEMNVSTLELGDSALYLCASSFGQGKGEKLFFGSGTQLSVL.

V usage is TRBV6-5 and J usage is TRBJ2-2; either TRBD1 or TRBD2 may supply D (5 bases each). The CDR3 is 14 residues long. Trimming left V 5 bases short and J 13 bases short, with 20 bases between. CDR1 and CDR2 from the germline V gene are MNHEY and SVGAGI. The CDR3 nucleotides read TGTGCCAGCAGTCCTCAGGTCGGGGCGGTGGGGCTGTTTTTT. Its protein is CASSPQVGAVGLFF.

V gene TRBV11-2 combines with J gene TRBJ1-2; perhaps TRBD1 as D (5 bases). V was shortened by 5 bases and J by 8 bases, with 15 bases between the two germline ends. This CDR3 has 13 amino acids. From germline, CDR1 is SGHAT and CDR2 FQNNGV. CDR3 in amino acids: CASSPLGHGGYTF. CDR3 DNA: TGTGCCAGCAGCCCGCTCGGACACGGGGGCTACACCTTC.

V and J are TRBV5-1 and TRBJ2-5; TRBD1 matches 7 bases. Germline values: CDR1 SGHRS, CDR2 YFSETQ. CDR3 length: 12 amino acids. Losses at the gene ends were 3 bases for V and 5 bases for J; bases not matched to a gene: 1. Here the CDR3 DNA reads TGCGCCAGCAGCTCGGACAGGGAGACCCAGTACTTC. Protein product: CASSSDRETQYF.

The CDR3 nucleotides read TGTGCCAGCCAGGGACAGGGGAAAGGGTCACCCCTCCACTTT. Translating it yields CASQGQGKGSPLHF. The V and J genes are TRBV2 and TRBJ1-6; 10 bases agree with TRBD1. V gave up 8 bases and J gave up 10 bases; unmatched junction bases: 8. The CDR3 runs 14 residues. Germline V gene lookup returns CDR1 SNHLY and CDR2 FYNNEI.

The chain joins TRBV5-6 to TRBJ1-2, with TRBD1 as a possible D gene (5 bases). The CDR3 covers 17 residues. Germline assignment: CDR1 SGHDT and CDR2 YYEEEE. V was clipped by 0 bases and J by 4 bases, with 19 bases between them. The CDR3 reads CASSLALGAQGAYGYTF. For the CDR3, the DNA is TGTGCCAGCAGCTTGGCCTTAGGGGCGCAGGGCGCCTATGGCTACACCTTC.

The CDR3 coding sequence is TGTGCCATCAGTGACCACGGCCAGGGGTATGGCTACACCTTC. Translation gives CAISDHGQGYGYTF. This chain joins TRBV10-3 and TRBJ1-2; TRBD1 is a possible D gene (6 bases). In germline, CDR1 is ENHRY, CDR2 SYGVKD. The CDR3 loop spans 14 amino acids. The V end lost 3 bases, the J end lost 5 bases, and 13 bases lay between the germline ends.

J is TRBJ1-3 and V is TRBV5-6; D gene unclear. The CDR3 totals 14 residues. Germline V lookup: CDR1 SGHDT, CDR2 YYEEEE. Deletions cut 1 base from V and 9 bases from J, with 14 bases between. This CDR3 is CASSLPHAGGTIYF. The CDR3 DNA sequence: TGTGCCAGCAGCTTGCCACATGCCGGTGGCACCATATATTTT. The full variable domain, its missing parts supplied by reference TRBV5-6 and TRBJ1-3, is DAGVTQSPTHLIKTRGQQVTLRCSPKSGHDTVSWYQQALGQGPQFIFQYYEEEERQRGNFPDRFSGHQFPNYSSELNVNALLLGDSALYLCASSLPHAGGTIYFGEGSWLTVV.

This clone showed up just once. The genes are TRBV6-5 and TRBJ1-2; TRBD1 aligns across 7 bases. Germline trimming cut 6 bases from V and 3 bases from J; bases unmatched to any gene: 4. This CDR3 has 13 residues. Germline V gene sequence: CDR1 MNHEY, CDR2 SVGAGI. CDR3 loop: CASRLGQDYGYTF. CDR3 nucleotide sequence: TGTGCCAGCAGACTCGGACAGGACTATGGCTACACCTTC.